The clone carrying this TCR beta chain is categorized as medium-sized (0.01 to 0.1%). These data originate in a study of memory CD4+ T cells and cytomegalovirus serostatus. CDR3 length: 13 amino acids. Looked up from germline, CDR1 is ENHRY and CDR2 is SYGVKD. The J segment lost 8 bases and the V segment lost 9 bases, leaving 7 bases of the junction unmatched. Assay: immunoSEQ multiplex PCR; the TCRdb copy retains only in-frame clones and omits some. The table has about 57,000 clones, approximately 80% seen once. The sort gate was single viable CD3+CD4+CD8-CD45RO+ cells for memory CD4+ T cells. The clonotype originates from an adult in good health and CMV-seronegative. Sequencing input: memory CD4+ T cells from blood. V is TRBV10-3 and J is TRBJ1-4, with 9 bases lining up with TRBD1. CDR3 nucleotides: TGTGCCATATCACAGGGGGCTGGAGAAAAACTGTTTTTT. This codes for CAISQGAGEKLFF.